The following is a T cell receptor (beta chain) sequence with its context. Its specificity is unknown. TCRdb called the RT-PCR reads again in MiXCR, with one record for every CDR3 protein. There are approximately 300,000 distinct CDR3 sequences in the sample; 20% to 25% occur only once, and approximately 10% lies in the top ten. These data originate in a study of response to subunit inactivated influenza vaccine. Notes on the study in general: Only a handful of new T cells, the authors suggested, are recruited with each seasonal influenza vaccination.

This CDR3 contains 12 residues. The V end was cut by 3 bases, the J end by 6 bases, with 8 bases between. The germline V gene encodes CDR1 DFQATT and CDR2 SNEGSKA (reference sequence). This sequence joins TRBV20-1 and TRBJ2-2; D gene uncertain. This receptor was identified in a man between 50 and 69 years old who received an inactivated influenza vaccine. Material: PBMCs from blood, obtained about 20 months after vaccination. The CDR3 DNA reads TGCAGTGCTAGTAGGGTCCCCGGGGAGCTGTTTTTT. It yields the protein CSASRVPGELFF.